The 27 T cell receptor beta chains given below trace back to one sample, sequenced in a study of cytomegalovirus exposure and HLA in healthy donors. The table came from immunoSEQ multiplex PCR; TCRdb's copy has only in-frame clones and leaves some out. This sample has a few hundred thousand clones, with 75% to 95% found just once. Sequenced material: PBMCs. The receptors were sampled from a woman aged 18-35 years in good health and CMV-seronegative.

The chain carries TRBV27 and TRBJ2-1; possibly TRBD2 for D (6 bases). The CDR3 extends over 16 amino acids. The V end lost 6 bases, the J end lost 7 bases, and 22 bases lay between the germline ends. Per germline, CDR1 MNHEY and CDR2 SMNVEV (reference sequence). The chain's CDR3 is CASSPWGTGVINEQFF. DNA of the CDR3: TGTGCCAGCAGCCCCTGGGGGACGGGAGTGATAAATGAGCAGTTCTTC.

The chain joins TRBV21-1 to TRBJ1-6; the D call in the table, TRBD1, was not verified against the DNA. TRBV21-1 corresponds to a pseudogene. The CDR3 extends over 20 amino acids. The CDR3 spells CASSLRGPGSNPVDYSPLHF. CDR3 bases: TGTGCCAGCAGCCTAAGAGGTCCAGGGTCCAACCCTGTAGATTATTCACCCCTCCACTTT.

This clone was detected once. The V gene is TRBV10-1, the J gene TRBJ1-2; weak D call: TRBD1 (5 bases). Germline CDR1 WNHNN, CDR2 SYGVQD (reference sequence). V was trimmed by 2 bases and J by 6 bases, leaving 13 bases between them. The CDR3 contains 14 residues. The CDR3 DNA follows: TGCGCCAGCAGTGAGAAGTTGCAGGGCGATGGCTACACCTTC. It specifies CASSEKLQGDGYTF.

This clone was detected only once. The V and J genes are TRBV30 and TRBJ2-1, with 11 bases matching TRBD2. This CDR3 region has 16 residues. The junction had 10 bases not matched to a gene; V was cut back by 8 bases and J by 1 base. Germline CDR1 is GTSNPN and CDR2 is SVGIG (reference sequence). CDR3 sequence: CAGKGGLAASYNEQFF. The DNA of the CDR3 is TGTGCCGGTAAAGGGGGACTAGCGGCTTCCTACAATGAGCAGTTCTTC.

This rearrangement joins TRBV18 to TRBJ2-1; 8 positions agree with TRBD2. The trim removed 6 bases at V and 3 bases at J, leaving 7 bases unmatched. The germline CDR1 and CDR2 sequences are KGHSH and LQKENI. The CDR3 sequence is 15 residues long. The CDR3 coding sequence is TGTGCCAGCTCTCGGACTAGCAATCTCTACAATGAGCAGTTCTTC. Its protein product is CASSRTSNLYNEQFF.

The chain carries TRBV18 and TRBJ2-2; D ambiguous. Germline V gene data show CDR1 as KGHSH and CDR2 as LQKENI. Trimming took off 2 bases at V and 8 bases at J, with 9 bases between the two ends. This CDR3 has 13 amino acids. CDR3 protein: CASSPSGPGELFF. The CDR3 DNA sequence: TGTGCCAGCTCACCATCGGGTCCTGGGGAGCTGTTTTTT.

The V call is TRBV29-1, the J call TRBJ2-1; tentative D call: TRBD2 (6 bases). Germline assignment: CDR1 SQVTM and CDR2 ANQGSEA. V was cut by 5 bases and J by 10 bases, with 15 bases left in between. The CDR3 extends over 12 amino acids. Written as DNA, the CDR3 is TGCAGCGTTTGTTGGGGGGTTTTAGAGCAGTTCTTC. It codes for CSVCWGVLEQFF.

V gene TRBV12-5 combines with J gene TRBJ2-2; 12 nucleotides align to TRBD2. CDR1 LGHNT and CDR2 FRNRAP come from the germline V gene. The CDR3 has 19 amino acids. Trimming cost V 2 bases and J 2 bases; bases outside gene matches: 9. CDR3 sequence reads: CASGLSEPTSGRNTGELFF. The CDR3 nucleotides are TGTGCTAGTGGTTTGTCGGAGCCGACTAGCGGGAGAAACACCGGGGAGCTGTTTTTT.

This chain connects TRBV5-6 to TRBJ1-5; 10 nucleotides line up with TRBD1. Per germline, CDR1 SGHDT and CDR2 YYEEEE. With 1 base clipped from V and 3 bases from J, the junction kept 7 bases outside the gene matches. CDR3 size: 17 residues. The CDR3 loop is CASSLSGTGDFNQPQHF. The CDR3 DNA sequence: TGTGCCAGCAGCTTGTCCGGGACAGGGGACTTCAATCAGCCCCAGCATTTT. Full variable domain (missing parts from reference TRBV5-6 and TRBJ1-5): DAGVTQSPTHLIKTRGQQVTLRCSPKSGHDTVSWYQQALGQGPQFIFQYYEEEERQRGNFPDRFSGHQFPNYSSELNVNALLLGDSALYLCASSLSGTGDFNQPQHFGDGTRLSIL.

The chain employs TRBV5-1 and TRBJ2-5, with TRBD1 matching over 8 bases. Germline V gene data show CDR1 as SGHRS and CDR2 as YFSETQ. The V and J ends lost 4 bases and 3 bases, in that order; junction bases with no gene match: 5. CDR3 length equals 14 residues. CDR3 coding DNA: TGCGCCAGCAGCCCTACGACAGGGGAAGAGACCCAGTACTTC. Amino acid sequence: CASSPTTGEETQYF.

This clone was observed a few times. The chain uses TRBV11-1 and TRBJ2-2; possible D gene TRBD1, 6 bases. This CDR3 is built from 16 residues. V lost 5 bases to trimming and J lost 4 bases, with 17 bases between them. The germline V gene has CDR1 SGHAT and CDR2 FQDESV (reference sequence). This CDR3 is CASSLSVGASTGELFF. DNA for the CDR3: TGTGCCAGCAGCCTCAGCGTGGGGGCGAGCACCGGGGAGCTGTTTTTT.

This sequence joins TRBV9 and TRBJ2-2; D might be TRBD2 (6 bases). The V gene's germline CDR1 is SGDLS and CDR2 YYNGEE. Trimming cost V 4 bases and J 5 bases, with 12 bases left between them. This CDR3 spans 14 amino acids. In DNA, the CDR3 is TGTGCCAGCAGCCGGGGGTCGAGTACCGGGGAGCTGTTTTTT. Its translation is CASSRGSSTGELFF.

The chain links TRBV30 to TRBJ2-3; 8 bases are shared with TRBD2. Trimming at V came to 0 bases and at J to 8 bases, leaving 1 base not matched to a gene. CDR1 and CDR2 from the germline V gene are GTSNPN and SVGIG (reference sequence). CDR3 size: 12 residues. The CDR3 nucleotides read TGTGCCTGGAGTGTGCGGGAGGTTACGCAGTATTTT. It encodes CAWSVREVTQYF.

In DNA form, the CDR3 reads TGCGCCAGCAGCAGGGGGCAGACCAACACTGAAGCTTTCTTT. As protein: CASSRGQTNTEAFF. V gene TRBV5-1 combines with J gene TRBJ1-1, with 7 bases lining up with TRBD1. CDR3 length equals 14 residues. Germline-derived CDR1 and CDR2 are SGHRS and YFSETQ. With 4 bases clipped from V and 2 bases from J, the junction kept 5 bases outside the gene matches.

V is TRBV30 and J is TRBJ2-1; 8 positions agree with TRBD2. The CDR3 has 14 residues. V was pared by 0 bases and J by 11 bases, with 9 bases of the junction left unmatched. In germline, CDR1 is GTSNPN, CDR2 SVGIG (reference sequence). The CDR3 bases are TGTGCCTGGAGTGTGGGACTAGGCCGGGTGAAGCAGTTCTTC. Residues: CAWSVGLGRVKQFF.

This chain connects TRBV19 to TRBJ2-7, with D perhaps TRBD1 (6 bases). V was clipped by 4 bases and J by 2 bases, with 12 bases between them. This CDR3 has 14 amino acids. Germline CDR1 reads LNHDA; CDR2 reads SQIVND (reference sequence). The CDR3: CASSTGEGAYEQYF. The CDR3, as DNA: TGTGCCAGTAGTACCGGAGAGGGGGCCTACGAGCAGTACTTC.

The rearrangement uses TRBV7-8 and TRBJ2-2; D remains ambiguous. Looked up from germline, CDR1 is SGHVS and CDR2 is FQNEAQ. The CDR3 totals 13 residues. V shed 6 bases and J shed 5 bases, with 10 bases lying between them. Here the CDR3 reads CASSRERTGELFF. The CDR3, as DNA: TGTGCCAGCAGTAGAGAGAGGACCGGGGAGCTGTTTTTT.

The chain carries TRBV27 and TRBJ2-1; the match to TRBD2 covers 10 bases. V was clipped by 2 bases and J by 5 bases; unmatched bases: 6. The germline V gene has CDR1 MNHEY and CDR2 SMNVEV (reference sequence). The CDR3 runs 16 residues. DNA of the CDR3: TGTGCCAGCAGTTTACCGGCTAGCGGGGGCGACAATGAGCAGTTCTTC. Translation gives CASSLPASGGDNEQFF.

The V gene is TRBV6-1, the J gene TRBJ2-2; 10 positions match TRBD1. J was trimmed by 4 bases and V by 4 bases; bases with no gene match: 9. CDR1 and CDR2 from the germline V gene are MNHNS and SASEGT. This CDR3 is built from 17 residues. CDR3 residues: CASSGVGTGAGTGELFF. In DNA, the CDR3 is TGTGCCAGCAGTGGCGTAGGGACAGGGGCTGGCACCGGGGAGCTGTTTTTT.

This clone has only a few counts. CDR3 protein: CAWSGGRGDTIYF. In DNA form, the CDR3 reads TGTGCCTGGAGTGGCGGCAGGGGGGACACCATATATTTT. V is TRBV30 and J is TRBJ1-3; 7 positions match TRBD1. CDR3 length: 13 amino acids. With 1 base clipped from V and 8 bases from J, the junction kept 5 bases outside the gene matches. Germline CDR1 is GTSNPN and CDR2 is SVGIG (reference sequence).

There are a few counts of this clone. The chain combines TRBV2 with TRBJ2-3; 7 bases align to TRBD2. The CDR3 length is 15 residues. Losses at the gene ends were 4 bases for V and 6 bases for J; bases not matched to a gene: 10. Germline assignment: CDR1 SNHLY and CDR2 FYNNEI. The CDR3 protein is CASSGGRAPADTQYF. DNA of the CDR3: TGTGCCAGCAGTGGCGGGAGAGCCCCCGCCGATACGCAGTATTTT.

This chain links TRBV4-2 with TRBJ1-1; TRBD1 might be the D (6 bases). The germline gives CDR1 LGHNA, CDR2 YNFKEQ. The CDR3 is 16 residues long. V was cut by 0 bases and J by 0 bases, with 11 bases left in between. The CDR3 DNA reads TGTGCCAGCAGCCAAGATGGGGGGGCTATGAACACTGAAGCTTTCTTT. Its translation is CASSQDGGAMNTEAFF.

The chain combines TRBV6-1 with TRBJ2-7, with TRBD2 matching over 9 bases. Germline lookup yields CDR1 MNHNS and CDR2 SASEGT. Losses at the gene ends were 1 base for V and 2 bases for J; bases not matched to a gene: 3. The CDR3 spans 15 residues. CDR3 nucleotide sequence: TGTGCCAGCAGTGAAGGATTAGCGGGGGCCTACGAGCAGTACTTC. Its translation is CASSEGLAGAYEQYF.

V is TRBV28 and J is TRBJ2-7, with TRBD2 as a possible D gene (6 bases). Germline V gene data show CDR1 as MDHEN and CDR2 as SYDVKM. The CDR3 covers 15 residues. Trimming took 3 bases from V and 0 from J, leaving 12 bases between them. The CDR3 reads CASSFRGATSYEQYF. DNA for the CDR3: TGTGCCAGCAGTTTCCGCGGGGCCACCTCCTACGAGCAGTACTTC.

The CDR3 DNA is TGTGCCAGTAGTCAGGACAGGGGTTTCTACGAGCAGTACTTC. This translates into CASSQDRGFYEQYF. The rearrangement uses TRBV19 and TRBJ2-7; 9 bases fit TRBD1. The CDR3 has 14 residues. V trimming: 5 bases; J trimming: 3 bases; junction bases outside the gene matches: 5. Germline V CDR1 and CDR2: LNHDA, SQIVND (reference sequence).

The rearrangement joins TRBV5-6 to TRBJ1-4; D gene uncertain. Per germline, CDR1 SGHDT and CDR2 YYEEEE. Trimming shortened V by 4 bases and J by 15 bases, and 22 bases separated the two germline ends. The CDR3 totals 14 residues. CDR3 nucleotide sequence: TGTGCCAGCAGCCACCCAGCGAAGTCAGTGCCTTTGTTTTTT. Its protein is CASSHPAKSVPLFF.

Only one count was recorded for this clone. Written as DNA, the CDR3 is TGTGCCAGCAGCTTTAGCGGGGCCCCCCTCTCAGATACGCAGTATTTT. Its translation is CASSFSGAPLSDTQYF. The chain employs TRBV11-2 and TRBJ2-3; TRBD2 matches at 8 bases. The CDR3 is 16 residues long. Germline CDR1 reads SGHAT; CDR2 reads FQNNGV. Germline trimming cut 3 bases from V and 4 bases from J; bases unmatched to any gene: 9.